This record covers a single TCR beta chain. Its matching antigen is unknown. Template material for TCR beta VDJ and CDR3 profiling consisted of genomic DNA. TCRdb processed the reads anew with MiXCR; each CDR3 protein has one entry. Seen here are around 51,000 distinct CDR3 sequences, about two thirds observed once, and the top ten hold roughly 34%. This sample was included in a study of CD8+CD57+ T cells in acquired aplastic anemia. Study-wide background: Recorded DNA amounts for sorted CD4+ and CD8+ cells had an average of approximately 2.9 ug. Healthy-donor CD4+ cells averaged around 10 million reads.

The study, taken as a whole, reports: Patients shared 25 to 35 CD8+ CDR3 sequences with controls. Between the patient and control groups, CD8+ Simpson's diversity did not differ significantly.

Trimming stripped 3 bases from V and 6 bases from J, with 8 bases between. The V gene's germline CDR1 is LNHDA and CDR2 SQIVND (reference sequence). The CDR3 totals 12 residues. The receptor comes from a human donor in good health, serving as a control. This chain connects TRBV19 to TRBJ1-2; no definite D call. What was sequenced was sorted CD4+, CD8+, or CD8+CD57+ T cells (not recorded which) from PBMCs. The CDR3 loop is CASSISGDGYTF. CDR3 bases: TGTGCCAGTAGTATTAGCGGAGATGGCTACACCTTC.